The T cell receptor beta chain under discussion was sequenced for a study of breast tumors, draining lymph nodes, adjacent tissues. Study results and caveats: Compared with lymph nodes, tumors were less diverse; compared with nontumor tissue, more. Compared with basal-like, luminal-like tumors shared significantly more repertoire with nontumor tissue.

Concerning this clonotype itself: Its antigen is currently unknown.

The V gene lost 4 bases and the J gene lost 7 bases, with 20 bases spanning the gap. CDR3 length: 15 residues. From germline, CDR1 is SGDLS and CDR2 YYNGEE. TCRdb re-analysed the multiplex PCR reads in MiXCR, keeping a single row per CDR3 protein. The profile shows around 300,000 distinct CDR3 sequences, about 33% of them singletons. Breast cancer patients provided tissue from their axillary draining lymph nodes. This clonotype was obtained from a female donor with breast cancer. Some clones in this sample may be carry-over from other donors' samples. The chain joins TRBV9 to TRBJ2-5; D gene uncertain. Material for sequencing was axillary lymph node tissue. CDR3 residues: CASSQDPGAKGTQYF. The CDR3 nucleotides read TGTGCCAGCAGCCAAGATCCTGGCGCAAAGGGGACCCAGTACTTC.